This entry concerns a single T cell receptor beta chain. The sample is drawn from a study of OX40 agonist ivuxolimab in advanced cancers. Study-wide background: Every patient in dose escalation had hepatocellular carcinoma, melanoma, renal cell or head and neck cancer.

Repertoires were generated with immunoSEQ multiplex PCR, while TCRdb's copy carries only in-frame clones and drops some. Among fewer than 55,000 clones, around 80% were seen once, and the ten largest hold approximately 7.5%. V lost 4 bases, J lost 3 bases, and 12 bases lay in between. There are 14 residues in the CDR3. CDR1 is LGHNA, CDR2 YNFKEQ, per germline. Patients with a history of autoimmune disease or on systemic immunosuppression were excluded. V and J are TRBV4-2 and TRBJ1-2; D uncertain. This TCR came from an adult with an advanced solid tumor such as melanoma, head and neck, liver or kidney cancer. The sequencing here drew on CD4+ or CD8+ T cells sorted from blood, taken in a trial of the OX40 agonist ivuxolimab. The CDR3 nucleotides read TGTGCCAGCAGCCTTAGAGGCCCGGACTATGGCTACACCTTC. Protein product: CASSLRGPDYGYTF.